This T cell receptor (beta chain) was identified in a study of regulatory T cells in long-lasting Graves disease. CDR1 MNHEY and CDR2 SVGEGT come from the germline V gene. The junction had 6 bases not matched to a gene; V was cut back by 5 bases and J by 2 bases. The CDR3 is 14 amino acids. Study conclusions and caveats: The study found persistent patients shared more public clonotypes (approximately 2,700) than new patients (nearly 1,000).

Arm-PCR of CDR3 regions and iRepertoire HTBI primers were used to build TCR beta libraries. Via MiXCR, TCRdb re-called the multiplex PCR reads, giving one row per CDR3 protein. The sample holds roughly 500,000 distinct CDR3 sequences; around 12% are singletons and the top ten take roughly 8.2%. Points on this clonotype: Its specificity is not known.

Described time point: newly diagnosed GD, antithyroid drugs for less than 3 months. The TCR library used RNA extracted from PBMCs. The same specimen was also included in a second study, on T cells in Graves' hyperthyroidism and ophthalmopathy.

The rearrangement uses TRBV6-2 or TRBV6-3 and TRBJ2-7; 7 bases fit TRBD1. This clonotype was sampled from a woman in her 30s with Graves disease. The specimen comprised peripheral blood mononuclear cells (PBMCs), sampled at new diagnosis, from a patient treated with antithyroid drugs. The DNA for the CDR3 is TGTGCCAGCAGTGAAGGGGGCAACACCTACGAGCAGTACTTC. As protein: CASSEGGNTYEQYF.